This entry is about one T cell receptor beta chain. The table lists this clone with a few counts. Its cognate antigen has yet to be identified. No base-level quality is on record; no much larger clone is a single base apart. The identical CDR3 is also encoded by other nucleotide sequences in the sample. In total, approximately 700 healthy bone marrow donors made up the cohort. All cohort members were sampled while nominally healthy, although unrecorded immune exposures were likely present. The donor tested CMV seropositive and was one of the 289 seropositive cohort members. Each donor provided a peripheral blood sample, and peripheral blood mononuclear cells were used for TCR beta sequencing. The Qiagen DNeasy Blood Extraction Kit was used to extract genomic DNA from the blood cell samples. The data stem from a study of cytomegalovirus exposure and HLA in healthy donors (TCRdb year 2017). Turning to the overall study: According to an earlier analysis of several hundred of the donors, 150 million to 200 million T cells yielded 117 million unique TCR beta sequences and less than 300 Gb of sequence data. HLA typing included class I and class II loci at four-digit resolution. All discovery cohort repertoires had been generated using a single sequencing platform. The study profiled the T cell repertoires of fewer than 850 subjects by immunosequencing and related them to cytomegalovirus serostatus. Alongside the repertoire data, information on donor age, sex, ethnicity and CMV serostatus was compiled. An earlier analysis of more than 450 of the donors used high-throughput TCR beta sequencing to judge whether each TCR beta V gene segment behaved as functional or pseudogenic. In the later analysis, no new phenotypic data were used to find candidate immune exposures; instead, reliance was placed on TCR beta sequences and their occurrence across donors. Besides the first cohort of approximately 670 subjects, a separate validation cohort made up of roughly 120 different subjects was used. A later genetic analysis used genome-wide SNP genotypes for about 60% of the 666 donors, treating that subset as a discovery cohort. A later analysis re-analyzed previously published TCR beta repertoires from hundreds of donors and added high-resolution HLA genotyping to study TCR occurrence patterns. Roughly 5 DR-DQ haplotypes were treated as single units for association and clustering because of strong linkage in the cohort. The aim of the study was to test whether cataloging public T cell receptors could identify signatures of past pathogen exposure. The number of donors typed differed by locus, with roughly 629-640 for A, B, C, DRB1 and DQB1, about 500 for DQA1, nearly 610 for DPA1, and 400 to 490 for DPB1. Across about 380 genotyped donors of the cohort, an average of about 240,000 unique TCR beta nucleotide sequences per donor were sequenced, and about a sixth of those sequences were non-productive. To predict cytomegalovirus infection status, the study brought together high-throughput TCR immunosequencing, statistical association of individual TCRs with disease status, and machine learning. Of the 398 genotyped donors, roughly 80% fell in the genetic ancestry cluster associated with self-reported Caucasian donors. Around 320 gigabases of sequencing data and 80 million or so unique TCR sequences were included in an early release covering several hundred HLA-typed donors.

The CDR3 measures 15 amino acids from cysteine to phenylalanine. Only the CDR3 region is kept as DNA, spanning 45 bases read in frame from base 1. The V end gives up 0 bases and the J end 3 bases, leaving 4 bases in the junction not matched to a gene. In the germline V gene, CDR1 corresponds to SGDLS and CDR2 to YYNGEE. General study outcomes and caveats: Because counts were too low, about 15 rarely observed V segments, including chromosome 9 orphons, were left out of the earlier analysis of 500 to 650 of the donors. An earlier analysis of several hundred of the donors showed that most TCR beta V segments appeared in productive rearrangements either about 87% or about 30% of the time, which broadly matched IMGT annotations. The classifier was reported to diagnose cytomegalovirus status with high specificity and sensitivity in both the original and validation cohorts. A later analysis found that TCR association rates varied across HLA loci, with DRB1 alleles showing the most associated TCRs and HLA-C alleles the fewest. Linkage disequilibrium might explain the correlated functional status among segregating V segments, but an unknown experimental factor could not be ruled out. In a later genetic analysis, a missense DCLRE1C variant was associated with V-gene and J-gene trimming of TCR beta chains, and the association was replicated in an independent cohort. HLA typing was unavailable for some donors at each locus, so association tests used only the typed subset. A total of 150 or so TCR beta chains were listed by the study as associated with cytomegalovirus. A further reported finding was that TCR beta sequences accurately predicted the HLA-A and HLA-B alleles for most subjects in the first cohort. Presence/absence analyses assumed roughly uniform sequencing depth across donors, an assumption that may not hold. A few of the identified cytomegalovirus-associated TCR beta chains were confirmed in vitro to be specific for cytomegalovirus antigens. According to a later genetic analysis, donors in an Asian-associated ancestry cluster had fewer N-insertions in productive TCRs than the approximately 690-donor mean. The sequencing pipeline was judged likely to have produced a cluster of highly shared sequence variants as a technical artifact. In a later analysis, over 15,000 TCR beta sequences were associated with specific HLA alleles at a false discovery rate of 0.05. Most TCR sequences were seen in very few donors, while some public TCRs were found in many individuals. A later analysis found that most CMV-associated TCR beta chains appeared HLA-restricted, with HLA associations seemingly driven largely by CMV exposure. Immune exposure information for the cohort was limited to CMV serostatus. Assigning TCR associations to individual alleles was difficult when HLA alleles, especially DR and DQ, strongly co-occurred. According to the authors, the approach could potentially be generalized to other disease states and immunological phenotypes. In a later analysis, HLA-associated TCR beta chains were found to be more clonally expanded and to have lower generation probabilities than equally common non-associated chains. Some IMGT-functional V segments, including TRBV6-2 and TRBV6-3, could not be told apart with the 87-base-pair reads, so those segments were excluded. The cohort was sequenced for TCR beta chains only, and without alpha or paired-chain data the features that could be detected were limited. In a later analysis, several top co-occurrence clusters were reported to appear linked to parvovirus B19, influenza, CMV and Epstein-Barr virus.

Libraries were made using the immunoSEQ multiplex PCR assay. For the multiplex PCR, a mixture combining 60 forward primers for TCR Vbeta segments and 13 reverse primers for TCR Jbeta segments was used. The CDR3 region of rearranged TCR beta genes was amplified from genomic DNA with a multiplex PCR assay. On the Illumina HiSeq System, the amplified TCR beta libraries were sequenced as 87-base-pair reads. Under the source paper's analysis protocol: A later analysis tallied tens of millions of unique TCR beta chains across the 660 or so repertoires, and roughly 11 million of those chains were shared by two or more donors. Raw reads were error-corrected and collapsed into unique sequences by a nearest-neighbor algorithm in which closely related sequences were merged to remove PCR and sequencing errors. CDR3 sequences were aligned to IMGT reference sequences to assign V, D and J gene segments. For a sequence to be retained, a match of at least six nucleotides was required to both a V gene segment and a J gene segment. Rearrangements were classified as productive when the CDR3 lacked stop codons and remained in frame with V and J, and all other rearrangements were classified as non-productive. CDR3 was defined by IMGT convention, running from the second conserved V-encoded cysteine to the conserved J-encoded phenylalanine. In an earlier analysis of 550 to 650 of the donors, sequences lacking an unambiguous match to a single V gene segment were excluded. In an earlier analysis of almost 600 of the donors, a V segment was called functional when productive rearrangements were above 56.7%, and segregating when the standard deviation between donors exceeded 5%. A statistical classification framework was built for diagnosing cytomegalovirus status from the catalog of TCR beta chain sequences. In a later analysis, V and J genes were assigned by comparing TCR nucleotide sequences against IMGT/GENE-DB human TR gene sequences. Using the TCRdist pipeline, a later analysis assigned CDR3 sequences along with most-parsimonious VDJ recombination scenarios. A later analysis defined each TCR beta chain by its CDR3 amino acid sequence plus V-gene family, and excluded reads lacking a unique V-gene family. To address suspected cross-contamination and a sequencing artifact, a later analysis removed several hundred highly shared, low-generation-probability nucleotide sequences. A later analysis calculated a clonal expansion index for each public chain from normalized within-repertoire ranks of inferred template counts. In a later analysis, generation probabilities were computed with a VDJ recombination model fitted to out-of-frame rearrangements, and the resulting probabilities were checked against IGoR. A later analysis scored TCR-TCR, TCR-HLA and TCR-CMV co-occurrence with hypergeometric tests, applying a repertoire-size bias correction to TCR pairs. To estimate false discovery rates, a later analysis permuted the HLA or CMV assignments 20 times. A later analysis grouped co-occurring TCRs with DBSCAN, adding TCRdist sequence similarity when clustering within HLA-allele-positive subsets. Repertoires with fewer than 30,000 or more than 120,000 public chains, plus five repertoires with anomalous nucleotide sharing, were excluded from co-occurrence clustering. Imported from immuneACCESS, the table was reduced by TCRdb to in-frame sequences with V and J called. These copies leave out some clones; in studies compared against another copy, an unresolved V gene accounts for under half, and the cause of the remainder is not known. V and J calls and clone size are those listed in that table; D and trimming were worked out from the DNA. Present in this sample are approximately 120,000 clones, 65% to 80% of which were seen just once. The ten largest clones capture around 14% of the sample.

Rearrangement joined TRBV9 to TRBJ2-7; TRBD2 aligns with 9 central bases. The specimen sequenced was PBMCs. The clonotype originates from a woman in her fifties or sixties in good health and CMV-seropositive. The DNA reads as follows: TGTGCCAGCAGCGTAGGACTAGCGGACAGCTACGAGCAGTACTTC. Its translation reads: CASSVGLADSYEQYF.